The T cell receptor (beta chain) under discussion was sequenced for a study of blood T cell repertoires in COVID-19. Per the original methods: Amplification from reference gene primers served as the basis for estimated nucleated cell counts. Measured with immunoSEQ multiplex PCR; TCRdb has only the in-frame clones, and not every one. V, J and clone size were drawn from that table, and D and trimming were deduced from the DNA. This table holds 200,000 to 250,000 clones, nearly 85% found once. The CDR3 extends over 16 amino acids. Germline V lookup: CDR1 MNHEY, CDR2 SVGEGT. V shed 0 bases, J shed 10 bases, and the junction held 7 bases outside the gene matches. While infection was still active, Seattle patients were enrolled and then followed longitudinally.

The specimen sequenced was peripheral blood. This TCR derives from a woman aged 30 to 39 with COVID-19, enrolled during active disease. The chain recombines TRBV6-2 or TRBV6-3 with TRBJ2-1; TRBD2 agrees at 12 bases. CDR3 amino acids: CASSYSELAGGREQFF. CDR3 bases: TGTGCCAGCAGTTACTCGGAGCTAGCGGGGGGGCGGGAGCAGTTCTTC.